The 9 T cell receptor beta chains below come from one sample, sequenced in a study of T cells in Graves' hyperthyroidism and ophthalmopathy. TCR beta CDR3 region amplification was performed from RNA transcripts. A set of HTBI primers served as the primers for a first-round RT-PCR of the TCR CDR3. TCRdb itself ran the multiplex PCR reads through MiXCR, one entry per CDR3 protein. The sample yields approximately 400,000 distinct CDR3 sequences, approximately 17% seen once. The sequencing input was blood. These TCRs come from a man aged 18 to 30 with Graves' ophthalmopathy.

This clonotype was found a few times. J is TRBJ1-2 and V is TRBV9, with D possibly TRBD1 on 6 matching bases. The germline V gene has CDR1 SGDLS and CDR2 YYNGEE. V was pared by 3 bases and J by 8 bases, with 14 bases between. The CDR3 contains 13 residues. For the CDR3, the DNA is TGTGCCAGCAGCGCCGGGGGCAGGGACGGCTACACCTTC. Protein sequence: CASSAGGRDGYTF.

Many counts were recorded for this clonotype. The chain joins TRBV12-3 or TRBV12-4 to TRBJ2-5; 15 bases match TRBD2. The CDR3 spans 16 residues. Trimming cost V 6 bases and J 5 bases; bases outside gene matches: 7. The CDR3 protein is CASSPGLAGGGETQYF. In DNA form, the CDR3 reads TGTGCCAGCAGCCCGGGACTAGCGGGGGGTGGGGAGACCCAGTACTTC.

In its sample, this clonotype was seen many times. The chain couples TRBV7-8 to TRBJ1-3; maybe TRBD1 (6 bases). Trimming shortened V by 3 bases and J by 3 bases, and 12 bases separated the two germline ends. The CDR3 consists of 15 residues. Germline V gene data show CDR1 as SGHVS and CDR2 as FQNEAQ. This CDR3 is CASSFGQFFGNTIYF. The CDR3, as DNA: TGTGCCAGCAGCTTTGGACAGTTCTTTGGAAACACCATATATTTT.

The table lists this clonotype with many counts. The chain recombines TRBV6-1 with TRBJ1-1; 11 nucleotides line up with TRBD1. Germline CDR1 is MNHNS and CDR2 is SASEGT. Trimming removed 5 bases from V and 5 bases from J; junction bases left unmatched: 4. The CDR3 loop spans 14 amino acids. The CDR3 sequence is CASSMGQGETEAFF. The CDR3 bases are TGTGCCAGCAGTATGGGACAGGGGGAAACTGAAGCTTTCTTT.

There are a few counts of this clonotype. V is TRBV9 and J is TRBJ2-7, with 8 bases identical to TRBD1. The trim removed 4 bases at V and 1 base at J, leaving 7 bases unmatched. Germline V gives CDR1 SGDLS, CDR2 YYNGEE. The CDR3 is 15 residues long. The CDR3 DNA sequence: TGTGCCAGCAGCTGGGGGGACAGGCCTTCCTACGAGCAGTACTTC. The encoded protein is CASSWGDRPSYEQYF.

This clonotype was seen only a few times. One end of the junction fails to match germline, which may point to a read error. The chain carries TRBV5-1 and TRBJ1-2; possibly TRBD1 for D (5 bases). CDR1 and CDR2 from the germline V gene are SGHRS and YFSETQ. CDR3 length: 13 amino acids. The CDR3 protein is CVSSIRQHYGYTF. The CDR3 nucleotides are TGCGTCAGCAGCATTCGACAGCACTATGGCTACACCTTC.

The gene calls are TRBV4-1 and TRBJ2-3; D is ambiguous. The germline V gene has CDR1 MGHRA and CDR2 YSYEKL. CDR3 length equals 13 residues. V lost 3 bases and J 2 bases, leaving 6 bases between the germline ends. In nucleotides, the CDR3 is TGCGCCAGCAGCCACCCATTCACAGATACGCAGTATTTT. Translated, it gives CASSHPFTDTQYF.

This clonotype occurred many times. This CDR3 reads CASSYSGGNYEQYF. The CDR3 nucleotides read TGTGCCAGCAGTTACTCTGGGGGCAACTACGAGCAGTACTTC. This chain links TRBV6-6 with TRBJ2-7; possible D gene TRBD1, 6 bases. The CDR3 has 14 amino acids. V lost 0 bases and J lost 3, with 9 bases in between. Germline V gene data show CDR1 as MNHNY and CDR2 as SVGAGI (reference sequence).

This clonotype was counted between two and nine times. The CDR3 spells CASSGLPGQGRHNSPLHF. For the CDR3, the DNA is TGTGCCAGCAGTGGCCTACCGGGACAAGGACGGCATAATTCACCCCTCCACTTT. V is TRBV6-1 and J is TRBJ1-6; D might be TRBD1 (6 bases). The CDR3 has 18 amino acids. V dropped 4 bases and J dropped 5 bases, with 21 bases sitting between them. In germline, CDR1 is MNHNS, CDR2 SASEGT.